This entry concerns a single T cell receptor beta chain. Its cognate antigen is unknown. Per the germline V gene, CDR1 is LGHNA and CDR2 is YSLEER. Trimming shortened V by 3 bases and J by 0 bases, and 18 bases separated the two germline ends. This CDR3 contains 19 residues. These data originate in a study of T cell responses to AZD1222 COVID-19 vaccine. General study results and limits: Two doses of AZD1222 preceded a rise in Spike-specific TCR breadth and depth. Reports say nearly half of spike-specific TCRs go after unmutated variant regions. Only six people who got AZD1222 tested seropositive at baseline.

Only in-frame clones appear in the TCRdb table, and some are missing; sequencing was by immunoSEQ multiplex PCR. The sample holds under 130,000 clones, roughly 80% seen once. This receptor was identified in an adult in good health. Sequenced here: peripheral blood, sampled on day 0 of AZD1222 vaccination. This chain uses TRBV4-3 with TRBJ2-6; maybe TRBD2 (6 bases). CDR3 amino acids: CASSHGTPRGTSGANVLTF. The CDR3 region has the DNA TGCGCCAGCAGCCACGGGACTCCGAGAGGGACCTCTGGGGCCAACGTCCTGACTTTC.